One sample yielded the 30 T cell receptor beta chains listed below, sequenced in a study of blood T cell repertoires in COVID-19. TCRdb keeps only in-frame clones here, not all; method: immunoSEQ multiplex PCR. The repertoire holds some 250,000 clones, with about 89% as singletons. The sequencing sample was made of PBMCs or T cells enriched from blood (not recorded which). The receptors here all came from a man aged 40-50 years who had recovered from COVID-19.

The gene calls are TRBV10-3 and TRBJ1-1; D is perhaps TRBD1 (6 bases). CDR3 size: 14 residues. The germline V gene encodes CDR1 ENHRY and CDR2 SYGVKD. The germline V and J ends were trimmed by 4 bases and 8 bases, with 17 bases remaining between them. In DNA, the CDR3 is TGTGCCATCAGTGTCACCGGGACAACCCCCGAAGCTTTCTTT. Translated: CAISVTGTTPEAFF.

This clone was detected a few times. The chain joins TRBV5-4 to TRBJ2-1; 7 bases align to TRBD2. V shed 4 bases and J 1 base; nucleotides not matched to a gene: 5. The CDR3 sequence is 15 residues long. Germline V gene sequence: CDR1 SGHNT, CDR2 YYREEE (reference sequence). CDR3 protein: CASSKTSWSYNEQFF. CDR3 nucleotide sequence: TGTGCCAGCAGCAAGACTAGCTGGTCCTACAATGAGCAGTTCTTC.

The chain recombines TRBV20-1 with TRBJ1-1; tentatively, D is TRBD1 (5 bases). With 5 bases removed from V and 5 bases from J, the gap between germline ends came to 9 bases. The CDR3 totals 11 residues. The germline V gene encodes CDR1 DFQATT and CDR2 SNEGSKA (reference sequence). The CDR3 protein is CSALRVTEAFF. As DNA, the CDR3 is TGCAGTGCTCTCAGGGTGACTGAAGCTTTCTTT.

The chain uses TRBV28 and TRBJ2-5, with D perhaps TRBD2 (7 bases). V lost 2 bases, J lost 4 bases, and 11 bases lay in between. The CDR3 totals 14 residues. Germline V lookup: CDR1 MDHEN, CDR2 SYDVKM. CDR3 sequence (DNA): TGTGCCAGCAGTTTAGGAGGGGGGGTAGAGACCCAGTACTTC. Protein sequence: CASSLGGGVETQYF.

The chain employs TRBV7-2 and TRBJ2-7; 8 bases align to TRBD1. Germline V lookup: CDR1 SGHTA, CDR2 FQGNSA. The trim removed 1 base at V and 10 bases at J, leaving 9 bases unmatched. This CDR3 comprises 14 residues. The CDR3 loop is CASSLVQGASEQYF. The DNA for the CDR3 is TGTGCCAGCAGCTTAGTTCAGGGGGCCTCCGAACAGTACTTC.

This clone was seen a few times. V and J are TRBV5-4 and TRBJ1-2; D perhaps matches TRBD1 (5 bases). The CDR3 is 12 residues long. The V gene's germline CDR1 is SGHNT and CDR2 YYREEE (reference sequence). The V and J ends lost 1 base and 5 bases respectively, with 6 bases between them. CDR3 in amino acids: CASSLQGYGYTF. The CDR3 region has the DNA TGTGCCAGCAGCTTGCAGGGTTATGGCTACACCTTC.

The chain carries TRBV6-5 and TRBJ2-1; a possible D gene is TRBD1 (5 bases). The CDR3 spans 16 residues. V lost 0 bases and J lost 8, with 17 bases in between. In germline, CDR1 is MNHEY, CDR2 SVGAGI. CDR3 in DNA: TGTGCCAGCAGTTACTCGGTCAACAGGCATCGGGATGAGCAGTTCTTC. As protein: CASSYSVNRHRDEQFF.

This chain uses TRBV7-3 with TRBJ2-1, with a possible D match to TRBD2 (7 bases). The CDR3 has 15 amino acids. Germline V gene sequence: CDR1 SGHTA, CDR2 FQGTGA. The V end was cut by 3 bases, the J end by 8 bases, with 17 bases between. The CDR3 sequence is CASSFGGAVKYEQFF. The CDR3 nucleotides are TGTGCCAGCAGCTTTGGGGGGGCAGTCAAATATGAGCAGTTCTTC.

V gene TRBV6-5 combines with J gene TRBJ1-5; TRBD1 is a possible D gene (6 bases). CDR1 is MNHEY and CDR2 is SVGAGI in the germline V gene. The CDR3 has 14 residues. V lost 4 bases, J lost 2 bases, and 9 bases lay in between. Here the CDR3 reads CASSSHRGNQPQHF. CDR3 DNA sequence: TGTGCCAGCAGTTCCCACAGGGGCAATCAGCCCCAGCATTTT.

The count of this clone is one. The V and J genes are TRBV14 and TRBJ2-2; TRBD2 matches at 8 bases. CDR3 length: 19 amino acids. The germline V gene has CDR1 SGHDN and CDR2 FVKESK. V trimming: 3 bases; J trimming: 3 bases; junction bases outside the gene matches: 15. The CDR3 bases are TGTGCCAGCAGCCATGGACTAAGCGGGAGTTCATGGGACACCGGGGAGCTGTTTTTT. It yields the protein CASSHGLSGSSWDTGELFF.

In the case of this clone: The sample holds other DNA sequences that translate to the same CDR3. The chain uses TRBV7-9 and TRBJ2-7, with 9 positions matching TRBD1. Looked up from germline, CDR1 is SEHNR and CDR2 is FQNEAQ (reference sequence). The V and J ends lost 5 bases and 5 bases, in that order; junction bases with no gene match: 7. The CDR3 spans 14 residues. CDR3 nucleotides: TGTGCCAGCAGCCCAAGGGACAGGGTCCACGAGCAGTACTTC. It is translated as CASSPRDRVHEQYF.

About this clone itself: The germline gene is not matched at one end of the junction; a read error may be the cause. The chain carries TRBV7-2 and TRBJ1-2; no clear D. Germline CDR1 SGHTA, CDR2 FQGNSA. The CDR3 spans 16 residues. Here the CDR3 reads CASTLGGSGGIYGYTF. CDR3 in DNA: TGTGCCAGCACCTTAGGTGGGAGCGGAGGGATTTATGGCTACACCTTC.

Written as DNA, the CDR3 is TGTGCCAGTAGTATGACTAGCGGGAGTTTAGATGAGCAGTTCTTC. Its protein product is CASSMTSGSLDEQFF. This chain joins TRBV19 and TRBJ2-1; 12 positions match TRBD2. The V gene's germline CDR1 is LNHDA and CDR2 SQIVND (reference sequence). Trimming removed 3 bases from V and 8 bases from J; junction bases left unmatched: 5. The CDR3 length is 15 residues.

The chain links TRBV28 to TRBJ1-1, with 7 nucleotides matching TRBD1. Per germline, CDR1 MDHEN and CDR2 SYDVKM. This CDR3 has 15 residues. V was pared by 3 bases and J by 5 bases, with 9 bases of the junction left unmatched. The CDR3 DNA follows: TGTGCCAGCAGTTTTCTCAACCGCAGGGGGACTGAAGCTTTCTTT. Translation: CASSFLNRRGTEAFF.

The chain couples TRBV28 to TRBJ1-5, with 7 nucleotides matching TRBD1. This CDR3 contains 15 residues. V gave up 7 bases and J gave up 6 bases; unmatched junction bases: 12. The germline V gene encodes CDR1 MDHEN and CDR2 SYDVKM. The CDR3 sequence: CASNLGQGVTQPQHF. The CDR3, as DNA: TGTGCCAGCAACCTAGGGCAGGGGGTGACTCAGCCCCAGCATTTT.

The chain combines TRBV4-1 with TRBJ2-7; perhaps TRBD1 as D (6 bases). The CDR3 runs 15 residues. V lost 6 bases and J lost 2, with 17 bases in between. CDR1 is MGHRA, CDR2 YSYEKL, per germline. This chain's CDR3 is CASRPGDANTYEQYF. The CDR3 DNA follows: TGCGCCAGCAGACCAGGGGACGCCAATACCTACGAGCAGTACTTC.

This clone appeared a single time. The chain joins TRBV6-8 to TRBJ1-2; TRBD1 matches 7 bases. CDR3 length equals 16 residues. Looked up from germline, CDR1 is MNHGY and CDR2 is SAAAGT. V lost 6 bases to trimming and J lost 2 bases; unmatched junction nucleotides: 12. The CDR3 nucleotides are TGTGCCAGCAGCATTGCAATTCTACAGGGGAACTATGGCTACACCTTC. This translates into CASSIAILQGNYGYTF.

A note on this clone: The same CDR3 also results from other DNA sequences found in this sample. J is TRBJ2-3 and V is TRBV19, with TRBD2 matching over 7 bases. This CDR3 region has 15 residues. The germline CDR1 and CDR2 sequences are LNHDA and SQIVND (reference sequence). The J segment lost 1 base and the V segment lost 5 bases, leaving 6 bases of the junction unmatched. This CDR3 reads CASSPGGRGTDTQYF. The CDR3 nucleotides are TGTGCCAGTAGTCCCGGGGGGAGGGGCACAGATACGCAGTATTTT.

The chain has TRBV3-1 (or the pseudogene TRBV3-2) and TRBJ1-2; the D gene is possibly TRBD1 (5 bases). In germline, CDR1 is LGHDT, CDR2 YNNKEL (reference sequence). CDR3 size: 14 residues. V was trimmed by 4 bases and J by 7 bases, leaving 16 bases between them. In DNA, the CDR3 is TGTGCCAGCAGCCTCCGGACAATCGGTAGTGGCTACACCTTC. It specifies CASSLRTIGSGYTF.

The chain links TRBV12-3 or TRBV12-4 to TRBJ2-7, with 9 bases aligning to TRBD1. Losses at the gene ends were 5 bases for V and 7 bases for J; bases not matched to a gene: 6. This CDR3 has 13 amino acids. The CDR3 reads CASSEDRGMEQYF. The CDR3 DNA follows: TGTGCCAGCAGTGAGGACAGGGGTATGGAGCAGTACTTC.

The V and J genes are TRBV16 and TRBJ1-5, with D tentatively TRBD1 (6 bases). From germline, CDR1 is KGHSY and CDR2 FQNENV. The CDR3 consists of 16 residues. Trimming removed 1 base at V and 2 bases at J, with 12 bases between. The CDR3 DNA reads TGTGCCAGCAGCCAATATCAGGGGATCGGCAATCAGCCCCAGCATTTT. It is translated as CASSQYQGIGNQPQHF.

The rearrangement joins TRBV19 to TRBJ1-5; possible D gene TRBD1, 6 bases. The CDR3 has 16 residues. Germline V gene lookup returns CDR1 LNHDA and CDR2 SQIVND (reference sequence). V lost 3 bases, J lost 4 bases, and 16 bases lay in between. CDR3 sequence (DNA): TGTGCCAGTAGTATCCTTTGGACAGACCCGAATCAGCCCCAGCATTTT. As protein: CASSILWTDPNQPQHF.

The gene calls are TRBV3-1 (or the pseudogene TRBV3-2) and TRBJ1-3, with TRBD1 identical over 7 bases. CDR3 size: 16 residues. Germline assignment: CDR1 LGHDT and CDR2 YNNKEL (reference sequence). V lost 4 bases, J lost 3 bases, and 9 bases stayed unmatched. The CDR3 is CASSRNRDSDGNTIYF. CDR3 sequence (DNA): TGTGCCAGCAGCCGAAACCGGGACAGCGATGGAAACACCATATATTTT.

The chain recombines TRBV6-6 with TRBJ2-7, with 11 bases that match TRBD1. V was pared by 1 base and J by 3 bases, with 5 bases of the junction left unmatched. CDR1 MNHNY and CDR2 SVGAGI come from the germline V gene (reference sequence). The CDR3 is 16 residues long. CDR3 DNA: TGTGCCAGCAGTTACTACACCGGGACAGGGGGCTACGAGCAGTACTTC. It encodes CASSYYTGTGGYEQYF.

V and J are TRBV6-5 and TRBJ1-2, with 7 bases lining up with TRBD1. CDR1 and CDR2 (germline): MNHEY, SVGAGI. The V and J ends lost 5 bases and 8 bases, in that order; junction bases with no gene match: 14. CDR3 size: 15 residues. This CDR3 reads CASSRTLRQGMGYTF. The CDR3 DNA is TGTGCCAGCAGTCGAACCCTTAGACAGGGTATGGGCTACACCTTC.

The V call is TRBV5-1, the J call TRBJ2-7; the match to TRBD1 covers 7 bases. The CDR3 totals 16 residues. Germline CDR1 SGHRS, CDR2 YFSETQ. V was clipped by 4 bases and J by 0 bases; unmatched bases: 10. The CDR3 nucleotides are TGCGCCAGCAGCACCTCCGGGACAGCTAACTCCTACGAGCAGTACTTC. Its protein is CASSTSGTANSYEQYF. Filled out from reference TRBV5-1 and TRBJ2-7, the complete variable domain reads KAGVTQTPRYLIKTRGQQVTLSCSPISGHRSVSWYQQTPGQGLQFLFEYFSETQRNKGNFPGRFSGRQFSNSRSEMNVSTLELGDSALYLCASSTSGTANSYEQYFGPGTRLTVT.

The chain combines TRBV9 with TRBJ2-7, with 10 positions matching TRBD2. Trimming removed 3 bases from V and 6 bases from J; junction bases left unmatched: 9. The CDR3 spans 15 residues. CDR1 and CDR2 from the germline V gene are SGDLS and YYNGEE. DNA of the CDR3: TGTGCCAGCAGCGCAGAAGCGGGAGGGAGCCTCGAGCAGTACTTC. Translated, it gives CASSAEAGGSLEQYF.

Written as DNA, the CDR3 is TGTGCCAGCGGAGACGGGGCAACTAATGAAAAACTGTTTTTT. Amino acid sequence: CASGDGATNEKLFF. V and J are TRBV27 and TRBJ1-4; unclear D gene. Germline V gives CDR1 MNHEY, CDR2 SMNVEV (reference sequence). CDR3 length: 14 residues. The V end was cut by 8 bases, the J end by 0 bases, with 10 bases between.

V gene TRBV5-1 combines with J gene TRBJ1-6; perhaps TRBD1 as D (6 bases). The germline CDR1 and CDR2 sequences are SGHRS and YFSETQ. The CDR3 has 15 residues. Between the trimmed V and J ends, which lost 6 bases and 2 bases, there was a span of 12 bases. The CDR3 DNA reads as TGCGCCAGCACTGTGGACAGACCCTATAATTCACCCCTCCACTTT. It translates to CASTVDRPYNSPLHF.

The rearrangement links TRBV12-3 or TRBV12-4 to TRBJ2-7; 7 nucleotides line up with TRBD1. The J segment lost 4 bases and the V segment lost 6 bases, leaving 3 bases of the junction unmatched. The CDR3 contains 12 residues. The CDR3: CASRGDSYEQYF. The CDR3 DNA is TGTGCCAGCAGAGGGGACAGTTACGAGCAGTACTTC.